Listed here is a single T cell receptor beta chain. Its antigen is still unknown. No base qualities exist here, and no much larger clone lies one base off it. V ends up 4 bases short and J 3 bases short, with an unmatched junction base count of 12. From the cysteine up to the phenylalanine, the CDR3 has a length of 17 residues. Only CDR3 DNA remains: 51 bases, in frame from the first base. Based on the germline V gene, the CDR1 and CDR2 sequences are KGHDR and SFDVKD. What this sample's treatment or condition label stands for: suppressive antiretroviral therapy. Lysates of CMV-infected fibroblasts were used at 10 ug/mL for cell stimulation. Nonresponding CD40L-negative CD69-negative CD45RO-high memory CD4+ T cells were sorted as memory populations depleted of antigen-responding cells. Participants were HIV-1-infected adults who started suppressive ART during chronic infection. Participants had undetectable plasma HIV-1 RNA below 50 copies/mL for at least 4 years. To be included, participants needed a CD4+ T cell count above 400 cells/uL and a positive CMV serology. Before stimulation, PBMCs were isolated using density centrifugation and depleted of CD8+ T cells. For more than 15 hours, the CD8-depleted PBMCs were stimulated with anti-CD28/CD49d costimulation, a CD40-blocking antibody, and enfuvirtide to prevent new infections. Cell sorting was done on a Beckman Coulter MoFlo Legacy or XDP sorter, and dead cells were excluded with propidium iodide. For samples with more than one million cells, genomic DNA was extracted with the QIAamp DNA Mini Kit, and for all other samples the Quick-DNA Microprep Kit was used.

TCRbeta repertoires were sequenced from genomic DNA with the immunoSEQ hsTCRB assay version 4 in survey mode. For TCRbeta sequencing, genomic DNA was diluted to around 10 ng/uL, with up to about 1 ug used per sample. In the source study's methods: TCRbeta data were analyzed in ImmunoSeq Analyzer 3.0, with diversity computed on productive nucleotide rearrangements. Using the Immunarch R package, lower-bound TCR diversity was estimated with the improved Chao index and clonality was estimated with the Gini coefficient. Different nucleotide rearrangements encoding the same CDR3beta amino acid sequence were treated as distinct clonotypes. TCRbeta sequences significantly enriched in antigen-responding cells relative to anti-CD3/anti-CD28-activated cells were identified by differential abundance analysis. Using predicted peptide-MHC specificity as the basis, GLIPH2 grouped TCRs into clusters, both for each participant individually and for the merged data sets that combined participants. TCRdb retrieved this table from immuneACCESS and kept in-frame rearrangements only. Not all clones are present; in checked studies, unresolved V genes account for under half, and no reason is known for the remainder. The V and J calls and clone size come from that table; D and trimming were worked out from the DNA. Recorded for this sample are fewer than 35,000 clones; roughly 82% of them occurred a single time. Together, the top ten hold 5% to 7% of the sample.

This record belongs to a study of persistence of HIV-infected CD4 T cells (dated by TCRdb to 2020 to 2022). Notes on the research overall: CMV- and HIV-1 Gag-responding CD4+ T cells were isolated from ART-treated individuals so that antigen-driven clonal expansion of HIV-1-infected cells could be examined. Apart from two participants who underwent leukapheresis at a single time point, peripheral blood samples of up to about 180 mL were collected from participants at multiple time points. The median time the participants had spent on suppressive ART was 8 years. The clonality of all cells in each sorted population was assessed by TCRbeta sequencing, whereas the clonality of infected cells was assessed by proviral sequencing. The TCR cluster analysis across participants included 8 participants for CMV and 6 or 7 participants for Gag. Study-wide conclusions, independent of this receptor: Within the same sorted populations, how oligoclonal the TCRs were correlated with how oligoclonal the proviruses were. Few individuals were included in the study, and only a limited range of antigens was tested. Because the TCR analyses were done in bulk, restricting them to just the rare CMV-responding cells that actually carried HIV-1 proviruses was not possible. TCRbeta richness in CMV- and Gag-responding cells was significantly lower than in anti-CD3/anti-CD28-responding cells; CMV-responding cells had higher oligoclonality than CD3/CD28-stimulated and Gag-responding cells. Antigen-responding cells were enriched for degenerate expanded CDR3beta sequences, which suggests convergent selection of CD4+ responses to CMV and Gag.

The chain is made from TRBV24-1 and TRBJ2-5; 8 bases in the junction line up with TRBD1. This clonotype was sampled from an adult woman with HIV who was CMV-seropositive. Sequenced material: CD4+ T cells sorted from PBMCs after approximately 19-hour stimulation, taken from a patient who received antiretroviral therapy. Interpreted using the paper, the cell subset or site label stands for: CD40L-CD69- CD45RO-high memory CD4 T cells not responding to CMV lysate. The nucleotide sequence is given as TGTGCCACCAGTGACCTCGGAACAGGGGGGACCGAAGAGACCCAGTACTTC. This codes for CATSDLGTGGTEETQYF.